The text below deals with one TCR beta chain. Its target is not known. MiXCR was run by TCRdb on the reads, yielding one entry per CDR3 protein. This table has about 360,000 distinct CDR3 sequences, around a sixth appearing once. This sample was taken from a study of T cell repertoires in cytomegalovirus infection. Turning to the study itself: Carrying CMV and the relevant HLA type showed in public TCR beta signatures. Study results and limitations: The ex vivo response showed dominance by HLA-C-restricted CMV-specific TCR beta clonotypes. Using cumulative public TCR beta family frequency, the authors identified those who carried CMV together with the relevant HLA.

CDR1 is SNHLY and CDR2 is FYNNEI in the germline V gene. Trimming cost V 0 bases and J 4 bases, with 15 bases left between them. The CDR3 totals 16 residues. The specimen was PBMCs. This rearrangement joins TRBV2 to TRBJ1-1, with D unclear. The TCR comes from a human donor in good health (CMV status not recorded). Some clones in this sample may be carry-over from other donors' samples. The CDR3: CASSEALSGLGTEAFF. DNA of the CDR3: TGTGCCAGCAGTGAAGCGTTGAGTGGACTGGGCACTGAAGCTTTCTTT.